The 24 T cell receptor beta chains below come from one sample, sequenced in a study of blood T cell repertoires in COVID-19. Here immunoSEQ multiplex PCR was the method, and the copy in TCRdb shows in-frame clones only, minus some. The sample has some 62,000 clones, less than 85% seen once. The material sequenced was peripheral blood. The receptors originated from a man between 60 and 75 years old with acute or convalescent COVID-19.

CDR3: CASSHRQDYGYTF. Here the CDR3 DNA reads TGCGCCAGCAGCCACAGACAGGACTATGGCTACACCTTC. V and J are TRBV4-1 and TRBJ1-2; D is perhaps TRBD1 (6 bases). V dropped 3 bases and J dropped 3 bases, with 8 bases sitting between them. This CDR3 spans 13 amino acids. The V gene's germline CDR1 is MGHRA and CDR2 YSYEKL.

J is TRBJ2-7 and V is TRBV3-1 (or the pseudogene TRBV3-2), with D perhaps matching TRBD1 (5 bases). V was shortened by 4 bases and J by 4 bases, with 11 bases between the two germline ends. CDR3 length equals 13 residues. Per the germline V gene, CDR1 is LGHDT and CDR2 is YNNKEL (reference sequence). CDR3 nucleotide sequence: TGTGCCAGCAGCCCACATCAGGGATACGAGCAGTACTTC. Amino acid sequence: CASSPHQGYEQYF.

The V and J genes are TRBV30 and TRBJ2-1; 12 nucleotides match TRBD2. The CDR3 contains 17 residues. The ends lost 0 bases at V and 6 bases at J; junction bases unmatched: 9. Looked up from germline, CDR1 is GTSNPN and CDR2 is SVGIG (reference sequence). This CDR3 is CAWSVWVGLAGSNEQFF. The CDR3 DNA is TGTGCCTGGAGTGTATGGGTAGGACTAGCGGGGTCCAATGAGCAGTTCTTC.

The CDR3: CASSQAGGEKLFF. In DNA form, the CDR3 reads TGTGCCAGCAGCCAAGCCGGGGGGGAAAAACTGTTTTTT. The chain carries TRBV3-1 (or the pseudogene TRBV3-2) and TRBJ1-4; D perhaps matches TRBD1 (5 bases). Germline CDR1 LGHDT, CDR2 YNNKEL (reference sequence). The V end lost 1 base, the J end lost 8 bases, and 8 bases lay between the germline ends. The CDR3 covers 13 residues.

This clone was detected only a few times. This chain connects TRBV24-1 to TRBJ1-2, with 8 bases that match TRBD1. The germline CDR1 and CDR2 sequences are KGHDR and SFDVKD. This CDR3 contains 14 residues. Germline trimming cut 2 bases from V and 8 bases from J; bases unmatched to any gene: 6. The CDR3 sequence: CATSDSRTGWGYTF. Written as DNA, the CDR3 is TGTGCCACCAGTGATTCCAGGACAGGGTGGGGCTACACCTTC.

The CDR3 sequence: CASSPPAGFEQYF. DNA for the CDR3: TGTGCCAGCTCACCCCCGGCAGGGTTCGAGCAGTACTTC. This chain joins TRBV18 and TRBJ2-7, with D possibly TRBD1 on 5 matching bases. The germline V gene encodes CDR1 KGHSH and CDR2 LQKENI. The V end lost 3 bases, the J end lost 6 bases, and 12 bases lay between the germline ends. The CDR3 spans 13 residues.

The rearrangement uses TRBV2 and TRBJ1-5; D gene unclear. V gave up 5 bases and J gave up 1 base, with 9 bases separating them. The CDR3 sequence is 14 residues long. CDR1 SNHLY and CDR2 FYNNEI come from the germline V gene. The CDR3 sequence is CASSSGMSNQPQHF. The DNA for the CDR3 is TGTGCCAGCAGTAGCGGTATGAGCAATCAGCCCCAGCATTTT.

This sequence joins TRBV9 and TRBJ2-1, with 9 positions matching TRBD1. Germline values: CDR1 SGDLS, CDR2 YYNGEE. V shed 0 bases and J 7 bases; nucleotides not matched to a gene: 8. There are 16 residues in the CDR3. CDR3 DNA sequence: TGTGCCAGCAGCGTAGGGCTGGGGACAGGGTTAAATGAGCAGTTCTTC. This gives the protein CASSVGLGTGLNEQFF. Together with reference TRBV9 and TRBJ2-1, the CDR3 gives the full variable domain: DSGVTQTPKHLITATGQRVTLRCSPRSGDLSVYWYQQSLDQGLQFLIQYYNGEERAKGNILERFSAQQFPDLHSELNLSSLELGDSALYFCASSVGLGTGLNEQFFGPGTRLTVL.

This chain connects TRBV2 to TRBJ2-5, with D perhaps TRBD2 (8 bases). Germline V gene lookup returns CDR1 SNHLY and CDR2 FYNNEI. The length of the CDR3 is 16 residues. V was shortened by 3 bases and J by 5 bases, with 19 bases between the two germline ends. CDR3 sequence reads: CASSDPERGGQETQYF. The CDR3 DNA reads as TGTGCCAGCAGTGACCCCGAACGGGGGGGACAGGAGACCCAGTACTTC.

The chain links TRBV27 to TRBJ2-7; TRBD2 is a possible D gene (7 bases). V was cut by 4 bases and J by 4 bases, with 14 bases left in between. The CDR3 totals 14 residues. CDR1 and CDR2 (germline): MNHEY, SMNVEV (reference sequence). In nucleotides, the CDR3 is TGTGCCAGCAGTTATAGGGGGGGTAGGTACGAGCAGTACTTC. Amino acid sequence: CASSYRGGRYEQYF.

This sequence joins TRBV7-6 and TRBJ2-5; D is possibly TRBD2 (5 bases). Germline V CDR1 and CDR2: SGHVS, FNYEAQ. This CDR3 is 13 amino acids long. Deletions cut 0 bases from V and 5 bases from J, with 7 bases between. The CDR3 spells CASSLALAETQYF. In DNA, the CDR3 is TGTGCCAGCAGCTTAGCGCTAGCCGAGACCCAGTACTTC. The variable domain in full, completed from reference TRBV7-6 and TRBJ2-5, reads GAGVSQSPRYKVTKRGQDVALRCDPISGHVSLYWYRQALGQGPEFLTYFNYEAQQDKSGLPNDRFSAERPEGSISTLTIQRTEQRDSAMYRCASSLALAETQYFGPGTRLLVL.

V and J are TRBV19 and TRBJ2-7; possible D gene TRBD2, 7 bases. This CDR3 region has 16 residues. V shed 1 base and J shed 0 bases, with 13 bases lying between them. The germline V gene has CDR1 LNHDA and CDR2 SQIVND (reference sequence). The CDR3 sequence: CASSIAGGSSSYEQYF. The CDR3, as DNA: TGTGCCAGTAGTATAGCGGGGGGCTCCAGCTCCTACGAGCAGTACTTC.

The chain uses TRBV23-1 and TRBJ1-1; the D is unclear. TRBV23-1 is known as an ORF, though its function is uncertain. The CDR3 consists of 16 residues. Trimming left V 6 bases short and J 0 bases short, with 17 bases between. Written as DNA, the CDR3 is TGCGCCAGCAGCATAAGGGAGGAAAAAGTGAACACTGAAGCTTTCTTT. Encoded protein: CASSIREEKVNTEAFF.

The rearrangement joins TRBV19 to TRBJ1-5; 7 bases line up with TRBD1. The trim removed 4 bases at V and 0 bases at J, leaving 9 bases unmatched. The germline CDR1 and CDR2 sequences are LNHDA and SQIVND (reference sequence). CDR3 size: 17 residues. The CDR3, as DNA: TGTGCCAGTAGTACACAGGGGTCGGGCTATAGCAATCAGCCCCAGCATTTT. Protein product: CASSTQGSGYSNQPQHF. The full variable domain, in which reference TRBV19 and TRBJ1-5 provide the parts outside the CDR3, is DGGITQSPKYLFRKEGQNVTLSCEQNLNHDAMYWYRQDPGQGLRLIYYSQIVNDFQKGDIAEGYSVSREKKESFPLTVTSAQKNPTAFYLCASSTQGSGYSNQPQHFGDGTRLSIL.

CDR3 nucleotides: TGTGCCAGCAGCTCCGACAGGGATCCTTATCTCTATGGCTACACCTTC. Protein product: CASSSDRDPYLYGYTF. The chain combines TRBV5-8 with TRBJ1-2; 7 bases fit TRBD1. V lost 3 bases to trimming and J lost 4 bases; unmatched junction nucleotides: 12. The CDR3 extends over 16 amino acids. Germline V gives CDR1 SGHTS, CDR2 YDEGEE.

This clone was observed once. The CDR3 region has the DNA TGTGCCAGCAGTTACCGGGGTGGGGACTACGAGCAGTACTTC. This codes for CASSYRGGDYEQYF. The chain couples TRBV6-5 to TRBJ2-7, with D tentatively TRBD2 (5 bases). V gave up 2 bases and J gave up 3 bases, with 11 bases separating them. Germline assignment: CDR1 MNHEY and CDR2 SVGAGI. The CDR3 loop spans 14 amino acids.

The V gene is TRBV29-1, the J gene TRBJ2-6; 11 positions agree with TRBD2. V shed 3 bases and J 0 bases; nucleotides not matched to a gene: 10. This CDR3 is 19 amino acids long. Germline values: CDR1 SQVTM, CDR2 ANQGSEA. In DNA, the CDR3 is TGCAGCGTTGATAGGGCTAGCGGGAGGATCGCCTCTGGGGCCAACGTCCTGACTTTC. Its protein is CSVDRASGRIASGANVLTF.

The chain is built from TRBV10-3 and TRBJ2-3; 8 bases map to TRBD2. The germline V gene has CDR1 ENHRY and CDR2 SYGVKD. The V segment lost 11 bases and the J segment 6 bases; nucleotides outside the gene matches: 10. This CDR3 has 13 amino acids. The CDR3 sequence: CAGSGGLADTQYF. The DNA for the CDR3 is TGTGCCGGCTCGGGGGGGTTGGCGGATACGCAGTATTTT.

This clone was observed once. The chain is built from TRBV18 and TRBJ2-7, with 10 bases fitting TRBD1. Germline-derived CDR1 and CDR2 are KGHSH and LQKENI. The CDR3 has 16 residues. The ends lost 2 bases at V and 9 bases at J; junction bases unmatched: 13. The CDR3: CASSPGDRGRIIGQYF. CDR3 DNA: TGTGCCAGCTCACCAGGAGACAGGGGGCGAATTATCGGGCAGTACTTC.

The chain links TRBV6-6 to TRBJ2-2; D possibly corresponds to TRBD2 (6 bases). V was pared by 6 bases and J by 7 bases, with 24 bases between. The CDR3 is 17 residues long. The germline CDR1 and CDR2 sequences are MNHNY and SVGAGI (reference sequence). CDR3 protein: CASRRSVGGAARGELFF. CDR3 sequence (DNA): TGTGCCAGCAGGCGAAGTGTAGGAGGGGCCGCGCGCGGGGAGCTGTTTTTT.

This clone was observed a handful of times. The V gene is TRBV19, the J gene TRBJ2-3, with TRBD1 identical over 9 bases. The junction had 5 bases not matched to a gene; V was cut back by 1 base and J by 3 bases. The germline CDR1 and CDR2 sequences are LNHDA and SQIVND (reference sequence). The CDR3 consists of 16 residues. The DNA of the CDR3 is TGTGCCAGTAGTATAGGACAGGGGGTCGGGACAGATACGCAGTATTTT. Its protein product is CASSIGQGVGTDTQYF.

The chain carries TRBV11-2 and TRBJ2-1, with TRBD2 matching 9 bases. V shed 3 bases, J shed 5 bases, and the junction held 14 bases outside the gene matches. Germline V gene data show CDR1 as SGHAT and CDR2 as FQNNGV. This CDR3 spans 18 amino acids. CDR3 loop: CASSLGLAGAFAHNEQFF. CDR3 DNA sequence: TGTGCCAGCAGCTTGGGTTTAGCGGGAGCCTTTGCCCACAATGAGCAGTTCTTC.

Here the CDR3 DNA reads TGCGCCAGCAGGGACAGCCAAAATGAAAAACTGTTTTTT. Translated, it gives CASRDSQNEKLFF. This chain links TRBV5-1 with TRBJ1-4, with a weak D call TRBD1 (6 bases). This CDR3 is 13 amino acids long. Germline CDR1 SGHRS, CDR2 YFSETQ. The ends were cut back, 5 bases at V and 5 bases at J, with 10 bases in the middle.

The chain links TRBV6-2 or TRBV6-3 to TRBJ2-7, with 7 nucleotides matching TRBD2. The CDR3 has 13 amino acids. V was clipped by 6 bases and J by 2 bases; unmatched bases: 4. From germline, CDR1 is MNHEY and CDR2 SVGEGT. CDR3 residues: CASSPAGAYEQYF. As DNA, the CDR3 is TGTGCCAGCAGCCCCGCGGGGGCCTACGAGCAGTACTTC.